The 6 T cell receptor beta chains in this list originate from one sample, sequenced in a study of early T cells in non-severe SARS-CoV-2 infection. Each CDR3 protein is one row after TCRdb ran MiXCR on the 5' RACE reads. There are tens of thousands of distinct CDR3 sequences in the sample; 9% to 15% occur only once, and 2.5% to 3% lies in the top ten. This specimen consisted of whole blood, obtained at baseline. These receptors originate from an adult who was a healthcare worker with PCR-confirmed SARS-CoV-2 infection or an uninfected control (not recorded which).

This clonotype was picked up many times. The rearrangement joins TRBV29-1 to TRBJ2-7; D remains ambiguous. The CDR3 runs to 13 residues. Germline loops: CDR1 SQVTM, CDR2 ANQGSEA. V was cut by 1 base and J by 0 bases, with 7 bases left in between. The CDR3 nucleotides read TGCAGCGTTGAAGCGATCGACTCCTACGAGCAGTACTTC. Its translation: CSVEAIDSYEQYF.

The chain couples TRBV7-1 to TRBJ1-3, with D possibly TRBD1 on 6 matching bases. TRBV7-1 is reported as an ORF; its role is uncertain. This CDR3 region has 15 residues. V lost 7 bases, J lost 6 bases, and 19 bases lay in between. The CDR3 sequence: CASTTSPRGLNTIYF. CDR3 coding DNA: TGTGCCAGCACAACTTCCCCGCGGGGGCTAAACACCATATATTTT.

This clonotype was counted at least ten times. This sequence joins TRBV11-2 and TRBJ2-1; 12 bases line up with TRBD2. Germline V lookup: CDR1 SGHAT, CDR2 FQNNGV. The CDR3 has 15 amino acids. The V segment lost 5 bases and the J segment 2 bases; nucleotides outside the gene matches: 1. The CDR3 DNA reads TGTGCCAGCAGCCCTAGCGGGAGGGCCTACAATGAGCAGTTCTTC. Protein sequence: CASSPSGRAYNEQFF. Together with reference TRBV11-2 and TRBJ2-1, the CDR3 gives the full variable domain: EAGVAQSPRYKIIEKRQSVAFWCNPISGHATLYWYQQILGQGPKLLIQFQNNGVVDDSQLPKDRFSAERLKGVDSTLKIQPAKLEDSAVYLCASSPSGRAYNEQFFGPGTRLTVL.

This clonotype was seen at least ten times. The CDR3 DNA reads as TGTGCCAGCAGTGGCCCGGCGGGAGCTAACTATGGCTACACCTTC. This codes for CASSGPAGANYGYTF. The chain employs TRBV28 and TRBJ1-2, with no clear D. Germline V gives CDR1 MDHEN, CDR2 SYDVKM. V was shortened by 5 bases and J by 0 bases, with 13 bases between the two germline ends. This CDR3 is 15 amino acids long.

This clonotype occurred a few times. This chain uses TRBV6-5 with TRBJ2-7; TRBD2 matches 11 bases. CDR3 size: 17 residues. J gave up 2 bases and V 0 bases, and 6 bases lay outside the gene matches. Looked up from germline, CDR1 is MNHEY and CDR2 is SVGAGI. The CDR3 DNA sequence: TGTGCCAGCAGTTACTCGATCGGGACTAGCGGAACCTACGAGCAGTACTTC. This sequence encodes CASSYSIGTSGTYEQYF.

This clonotype was seen a few times. The V gene is TRBV28, the J gene TRBJ2-7; tentatively, D is TRBD2 (9 bases). This CDR3 region has 16 residues. The V gene's germline CDR1 is MDHEN and CDR2 SYDVKM. Between the trimmed V and J ends, which lost 11 bases and 7 bases, there was a span of 30 bases. This chain's CDR3 is CAAGGTGTPSGREQYF. The CDR3 DNA reads as TGTGCCGCGGGGGGGACAGGCACACCCTCGGGGCGGGAGCAGTACTTC. Full variable domain (rest looked up from reference TRBV28 and TRBJ2-7): DVKVTQSSRYLVKRTGEKVFLECVQDMDHENMFWYRQDPGLGLRLIYFSYDVKMKEKGDIPEGYSVSREKKERFSLILESASTNQTSMYLCAAGGTGTPSGREQYFGPGTRLTVT.